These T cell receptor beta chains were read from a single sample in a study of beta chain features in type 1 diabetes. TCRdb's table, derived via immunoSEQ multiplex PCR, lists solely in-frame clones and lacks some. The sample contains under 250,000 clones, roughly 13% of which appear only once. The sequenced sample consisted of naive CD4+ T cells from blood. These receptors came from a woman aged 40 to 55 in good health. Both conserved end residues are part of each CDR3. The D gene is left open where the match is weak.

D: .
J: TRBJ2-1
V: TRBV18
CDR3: CASSPPRAGRSYNEQFF

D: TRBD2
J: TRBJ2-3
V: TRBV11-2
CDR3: CASSLSGRGGTDTQYF

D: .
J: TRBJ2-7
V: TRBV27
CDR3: CASSFRGAGTYEQYF

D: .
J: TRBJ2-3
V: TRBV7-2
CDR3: CASSFGNSASTDTQYF

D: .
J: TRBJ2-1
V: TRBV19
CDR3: CASSISTGHSYNEQFF

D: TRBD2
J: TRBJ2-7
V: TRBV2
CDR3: CASSERAGGLYEQYF

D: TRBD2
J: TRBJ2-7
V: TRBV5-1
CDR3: CASTLVAGTVYEQYF

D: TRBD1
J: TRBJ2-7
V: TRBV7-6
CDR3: CASSSRDRDEQYF

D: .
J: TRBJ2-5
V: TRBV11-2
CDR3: CASSPPGQETQYF

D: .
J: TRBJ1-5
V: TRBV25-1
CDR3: CASSGGTPYSNQPQHF

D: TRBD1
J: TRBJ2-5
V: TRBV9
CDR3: CASSVYRGPVETQYF

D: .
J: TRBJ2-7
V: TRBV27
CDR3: CASSLGGSSYEQYF

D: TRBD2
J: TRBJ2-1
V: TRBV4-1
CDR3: CASTFTSGYNEQFF

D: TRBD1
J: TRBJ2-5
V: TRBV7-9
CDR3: CASSLGRTGQETQYF

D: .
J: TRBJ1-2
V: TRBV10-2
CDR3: CASSDRGAQAHYGYTF

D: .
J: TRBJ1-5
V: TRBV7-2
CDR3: CASSPLGAGDQPQHF

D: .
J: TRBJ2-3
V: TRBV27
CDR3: CASSLTKRPSTDTQYF

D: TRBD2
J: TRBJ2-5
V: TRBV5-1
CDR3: CASSQLAAQETQYF

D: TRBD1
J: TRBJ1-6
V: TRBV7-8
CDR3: CASSAIVFAGQGNSPLHF

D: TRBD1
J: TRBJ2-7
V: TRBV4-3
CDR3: CASSQNRDRDYEQYF

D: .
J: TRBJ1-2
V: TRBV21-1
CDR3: CASSTLARYYGYTF

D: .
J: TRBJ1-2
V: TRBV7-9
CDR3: CASSPAPSSNYGYTF

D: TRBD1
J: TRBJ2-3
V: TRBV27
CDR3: CASRDRTDTQYF

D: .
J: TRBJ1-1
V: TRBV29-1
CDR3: CSVVSRPLRAFF

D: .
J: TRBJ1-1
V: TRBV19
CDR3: CASSTPALGGNTEAFF

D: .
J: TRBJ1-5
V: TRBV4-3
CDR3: CASSHSGQILNQPQHF

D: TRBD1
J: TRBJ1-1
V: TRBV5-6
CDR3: CASSRGTVLMNTEAFF

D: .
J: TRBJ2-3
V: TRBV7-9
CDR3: CASSFGRGIDTQYF

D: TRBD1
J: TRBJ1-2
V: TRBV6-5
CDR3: CASRGQGGANYGYTF

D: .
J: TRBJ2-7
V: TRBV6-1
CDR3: CASSELHRVVYEQYF

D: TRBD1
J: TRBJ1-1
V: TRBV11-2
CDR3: CASSLKTGVTEAFF

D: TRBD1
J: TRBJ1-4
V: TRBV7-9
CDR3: CASSDTGALNEKLFF

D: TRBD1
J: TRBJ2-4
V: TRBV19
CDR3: CASSKDRGMVQYF

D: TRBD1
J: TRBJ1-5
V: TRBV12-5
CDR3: CASGRQGNQPQHF

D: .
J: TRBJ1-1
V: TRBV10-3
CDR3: CAISARDNEAFF